This TCR beta chain was captured in a study of beta chain features in type 1 diabetes. Populations obtained by sorting all exceeded 98% purity. Germline V gene sequence: CDR1 SGHTA, CDR2 FQGNSA. V lost 5 bases, J lost 6 bases, and 18 bases lay in between. The CDR3 contains 15 residues. Sequenced material consisted of expressed TCRB transcripts (all of the isolated RNA was reverse transcribed). Libraries were prepared by immunoSEQ multiplex PCR; TCRdb keeps only in-frame clonotypes and omits some of them. The sample yields about 320,000 clones, around 15% seen once. This TCR was recovered from a man aged 25-40 years in good health. V is TRBV7-2 and J is TRBJ2-3; D is tentatively TRBD1 or TRBD2 (5 bases each). The sample was central memory CD4+ T cells from blood. The CDR3: CASSRDRPSHDTQYF. The CDR3 coding sequence is TGTGCCAGCAGCCGGGACCGACCCTCGCATGATACGCAGTATTTT.